This TCR beta chain came from a study of blood T cell repertoires in COVID-19. Study-wide background: Samples of COVID-19 (acute and convalescent) were obtained from the United States, Italy and Spain.

Germline-derived CDR1 and CDR2 are SGHTA and FQGNSA. V was shortened by 5 bases and J by 2 bases, with 13 bases between the two germline ends. The CDR3 loop spans 14 amino acids. The study assigned cohorts using participant-reported clinical history. Each recovered donor of Cohort 3 presented with two negative PCRs, clearance, or symptom resolution. Here immunoSEQ multiplex PCR was the method, and the copy in TCRdb shows in-frame clones only, minus some. Counted here are fewer than 300,000 clones, 75% to 90% occurring once; the ten biggest clones make up about 2.5%. The chain has TRBV7-2 and TRBJ2-7; the D gene is possibly TRBD1 (6 bases). The specimen was PBMCs or T cells enriched from blood (not recorded which). The TCR was taken from a woman between 45 and 65 years old who had recovered from COVID-19. The DNA of the CDR3 is TGTGCCAGCAGCCCACAGGGAAAGACCTACGAGCAGTACTTC. It translates to CASSPQGKTYEQYF.